This entry concerns a single TCR beta chain. The sample is drawn from a study of T cell changes during pregnancy in multiple sclerosis. TCRdb's copy holds only in-frame clones and misses some; the assay was immunoSEQ multiplex PCR. The table has more than 65,000 clones, 90% to 95% seen once. This CDR3 region has 14 residues. The germline V gene has CDR1 MDHEN and CDR2 SYDVKM. The V and J ends lost 2 bases and 6 bases respectively, with 10 bases between them. The sample was peripheral blood, taken in the second trimester of pregnancy. The sequence was obtained from a female donor with multiple sclerosis, enrolled in a pregnancy study. The J gene is TRBJ2-2, the V gene TRBV28; no firm D call. Here the CDR3 reads CASSLVESSGELFF. The CDR3 DNA reads TGTGCCAGCAGTTTAGTAGAGTCGTCCGGGGAGCTGTTTTTT.